This TCR beta chain was profiled in a study of neurological immune-mediated disorders. The CDR3 has 15 residues. Looked up from germline, CDR1 is DFQATT and CDR2 is SNEGSKA (reference sequence). V was pared by 6 bases and J by 7 bases, with 17 bases of the junction left unmatched. Template-switch 5'RACE cDNA synthesis added a 10-nucleotide unique molecular identifier. Sequencing runs each yielded over 170 million TCR-beta sequences from 15-18 subjects. One entry per CDR3 protein results from TCRdb running MiXCR on the 5' RACE reads. The sample holds about 53,000 distinct CDR3 sequences, 16% seen once. This clonotype has at least ten counts.

The chain employs TRBV20-1 and TRBJ2-7, with 8 bases that match TRBD2. Sequenced input: PBMCs. The TCR was taken from a man aged 60-69 years in good health. The CDR3 region has the DNA TGCAGTGCAGGCCGAATGTCGGGAGGGTTTGGGGAGCAGTACTTC. Its translation: CSAGRMSGGFGEQYF.